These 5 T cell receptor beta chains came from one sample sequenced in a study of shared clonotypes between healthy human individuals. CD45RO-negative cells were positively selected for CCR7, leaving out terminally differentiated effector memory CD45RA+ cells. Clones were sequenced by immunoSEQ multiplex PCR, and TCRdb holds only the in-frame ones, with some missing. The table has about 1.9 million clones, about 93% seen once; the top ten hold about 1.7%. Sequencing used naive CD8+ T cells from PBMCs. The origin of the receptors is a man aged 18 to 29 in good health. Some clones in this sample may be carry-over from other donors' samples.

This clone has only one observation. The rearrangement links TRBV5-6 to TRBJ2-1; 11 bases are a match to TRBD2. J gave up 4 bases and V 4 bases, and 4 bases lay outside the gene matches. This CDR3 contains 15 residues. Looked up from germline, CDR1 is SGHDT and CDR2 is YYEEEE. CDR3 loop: CASSPGLAAYNEQFF. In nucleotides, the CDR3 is TGTGCCAGCAGCCCGGGACTAGCGGCTTACAATGAGCAGTTCTTC.

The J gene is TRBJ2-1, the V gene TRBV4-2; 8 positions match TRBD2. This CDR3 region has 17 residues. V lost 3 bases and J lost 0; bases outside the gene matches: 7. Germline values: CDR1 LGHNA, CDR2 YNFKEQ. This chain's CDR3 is CASSQGAGVTSYNEQFF. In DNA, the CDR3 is TGTGCCAGCAGCCAGGGAGCGGGAGTGACCTCCTACAATGAGCAGTTCTTC.

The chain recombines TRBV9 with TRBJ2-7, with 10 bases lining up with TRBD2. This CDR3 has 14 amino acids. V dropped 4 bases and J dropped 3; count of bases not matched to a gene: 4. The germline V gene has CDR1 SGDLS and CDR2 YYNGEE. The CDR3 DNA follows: TGTGCCAGCAGCATAACTAGCGGGGACTACGAGCAGTACTTC. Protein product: CASSITSGDYEQYF. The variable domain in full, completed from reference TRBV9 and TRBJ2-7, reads DSGVTQTPKHLITATGQRVTLRCSPRSGDLSVYWYQQSLDQGLQFLIQYYNGEERAKGNILERFSAQQFPDLHSELNLSSLELGDSALYFCASSITSGDYEQYFGPGTRLTVT.

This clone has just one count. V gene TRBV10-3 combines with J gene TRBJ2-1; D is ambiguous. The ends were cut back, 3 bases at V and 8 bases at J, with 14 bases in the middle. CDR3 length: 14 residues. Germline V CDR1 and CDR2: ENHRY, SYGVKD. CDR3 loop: CAISELVQDYEQFF. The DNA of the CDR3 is TGTGCCATCAGTGAATTGGTCCAAGATTATGAGCAGTTCTTC.

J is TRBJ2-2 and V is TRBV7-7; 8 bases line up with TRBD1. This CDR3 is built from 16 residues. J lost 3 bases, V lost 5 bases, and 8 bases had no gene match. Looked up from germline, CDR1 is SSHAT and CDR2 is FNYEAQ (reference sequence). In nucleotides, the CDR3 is TGTGCCAGCAGCGGAAGACAGGGGTCGGACACCGGGGAGCTGTTTTTT. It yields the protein CASSGRQGSDTGELFF.